The present T cell receptor (beta chain) was sequenced within a study of response to subunit inactivated influenza vaccine. Remarks on this clonotype: A read error may account for a junction end that differs from germline.

TCRdb passed the RT-PCR reads through MiXCR, listing each CDR3 protein once. The data show roughly 500,000 distinct CDR3 sequences, under 25% seen once. The same sample was also used in a study of T cells expressing NK-cell markers. As that report states: The TCR beta cDNA came from 5'RACE template switching with UMIs. It was sorted CD3+CD56-NKG2C+, CD3+CD56+NKG2C- and CD3+CD56+NKG2C+ T cells that provided the TCR beta repertoires. The study sequenced eight donors, seven HCMV-seropositive and one seronegative.

The sequencing used CD4+ T cells sorted from PBMCs, collected approximately 12 days after vaccination. This receptor was obtained from a man aged 45-60 years who received an inactivated influenza vaccine.

The CDR3 nucleotides are TGTGCCAGCAGCCCGCGGGCAGGAGACTACGAGCAGTGCTTC. This gives the protein CASSPRAGDYEQCF. The rearrangement joins TRBV7-2 to TRBJ2-7, with D possibly TRBD2 on 5 matching bases. The CDR3 is made up of 14 amino acids. CDR1 SGHTA and CDR2 FQGNSA come from the germline V gene.